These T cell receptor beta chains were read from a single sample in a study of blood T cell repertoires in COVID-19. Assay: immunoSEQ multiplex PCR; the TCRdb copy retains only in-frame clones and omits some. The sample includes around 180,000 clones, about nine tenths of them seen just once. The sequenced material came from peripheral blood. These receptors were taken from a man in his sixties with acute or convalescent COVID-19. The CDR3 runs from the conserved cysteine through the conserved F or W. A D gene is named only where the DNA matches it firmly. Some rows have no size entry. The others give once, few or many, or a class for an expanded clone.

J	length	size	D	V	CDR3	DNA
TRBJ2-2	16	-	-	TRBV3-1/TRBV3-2	CASSPRTGTNTGELFF	TGTGCCAGCAGCCCGAGGACGGGAACGAACACCGGGGAGCTGTTTTTT
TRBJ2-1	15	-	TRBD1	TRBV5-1	CASSFGQVSYNEQFF	TGCGCCAGCAGCTTCGGACAGGTTTCCTACAATGAGCAGTTCTTC
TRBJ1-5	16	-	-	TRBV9	CASSREARGEGQPQHF	TGTGCCAGCAGCAGAGAGGCCAGGGGAGAGGGGCAGCCCCAGCATTTT
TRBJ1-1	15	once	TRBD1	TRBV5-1	CASSLQGGWDTEAFF	TGCGCCAGCAGCTTGCAAGGGGGCTGGGACACTGAAGCTTTCTTT
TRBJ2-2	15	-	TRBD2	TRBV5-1	CASSFRTSGTGELFF	TGCGCCAGCAGCTTCAGGACTAGCGGGACCGGGGAGCTGTTTTTT
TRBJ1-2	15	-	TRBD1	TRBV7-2	CASSLQAGGLYGYTF	TGTGCCAGCAGCTTACAGGCAGGGGGACTCTATGGCTACACCTTC
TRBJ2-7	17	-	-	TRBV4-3	CASSQDIIGTQPYEQYF	TGCGCCAGCAGCCAAGATATCATAGGGACACAACCCTACGAGCAGTACTTC
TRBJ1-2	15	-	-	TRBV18	CASSPRRQEDYGYTF	TGTGCCAGCTCACCACGTCGCCAGGAGGACTATGGCTACACCTTC
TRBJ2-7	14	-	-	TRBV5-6	CASSPVSGPYEQYF	TGTGCCAGCAGCCCAGTAAGTGGTCCCTACGAGCAGTACTTC
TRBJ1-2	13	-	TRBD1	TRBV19	CASSVTGDRGYTF	TGTGCCAGTAGTGTTACAGGGGATAGGGGCTACACCTTC
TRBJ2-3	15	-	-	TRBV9	CASSGDLRRTDTQYF	TGTGCCAGCAGCGGCGACCTGCGGCGCACAGATACGCAGTATTTT
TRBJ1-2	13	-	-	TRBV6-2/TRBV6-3	CASSYSGRDGYTF	TGTGCCAGCAGTTACTCCGGCAGGGATGGCTACACCTTC
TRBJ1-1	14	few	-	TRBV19	CASKTGEQRTEAFF	TGTGCCAGTAAGACGGGGGAACAGAGGACTGAAGCTTTCTTT
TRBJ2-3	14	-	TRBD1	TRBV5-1	CASSEDRAPDTQYF	TGCGCCAGCAGCGAGGACAGGGCCCCAGATACGCAGTATTTT
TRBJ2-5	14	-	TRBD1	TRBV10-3	CAISSGTEQETQYF	TGTGCCATCAGTTCCGGGACAGAACAAGAGACCCAGTACTTC
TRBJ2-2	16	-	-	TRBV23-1	CASSPGDRTNTGELFF	TGCGCCAGCAGTCCGGGGGATCGGACGAACACCGGGGAGCTGTTTTTT
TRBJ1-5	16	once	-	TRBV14	CASSQGAGAGGQPQHF	TGTGCCAGCAGCCAAGGAGCGGGGGCCGGAGGACAGCCCCAGCATTTT
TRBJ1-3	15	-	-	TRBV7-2	CASSFRGLSENTIYF	TGTGCCAGCAGCTTTAGGGGATTATCTGAAAACACCATATATTTT
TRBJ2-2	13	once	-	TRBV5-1	CASTDFFPGELFF	TGCGCCAGCACCGACTTTTTTCCCGGGGAGCTGTTTTTT
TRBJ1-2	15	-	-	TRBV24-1	CATSDSGTGVYGYTF	TGTGCCACCAGTGACTCAGGTACAGGAGTCTATGGCTACACCTTC
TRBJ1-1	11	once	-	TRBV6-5	CASSALEEAFF	TGTGCCAGCAGCGCTCTCGAGGAAGCTTTCTTT
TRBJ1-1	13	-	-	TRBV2	CASKIDLNTEAFF	TGTGCCAGCAAAATAGATTTAAACACTGAAGCTTTCTTT
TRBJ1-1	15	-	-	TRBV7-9	CASSLRGGLNTEAFF	TGTGCCAGCAGCTTAAGGGGTGGGCTGAACACTGAAGCTTTCTTT
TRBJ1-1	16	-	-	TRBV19	CASSLAVTNGWTEAFF	TGTGCCAGTAGTCTTGCTGTTACTAATGGTTGGACTGAAGCTTTCTTT
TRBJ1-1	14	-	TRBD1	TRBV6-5	CASTPGQGRPEAFF	TGTGCCAGCACTCCCGGACAGGGGAGGCCTGAAGCTTTCTTT
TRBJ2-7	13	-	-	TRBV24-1	CATSAYGSGEQYF	TGTGCCACCAGTGCTTACGGGAGCGGCGAGCAGTACTTC
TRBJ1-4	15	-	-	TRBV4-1	CASSQLGATNEKLFF	TGCGCCAGCAGCCAATTAGGAGCAACTAATGAAAAACTGTTTTTT
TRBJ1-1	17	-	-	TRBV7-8	CASSLLRQTRVNTEAFF	TGTGCCAGCAGCTTATTACGTCAAACTCGGGTGAACACTGAAGCTTTCTTT
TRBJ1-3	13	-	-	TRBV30	CAWRRAAGNTIYF	TGTGCCTGGAGGAGGGCAGCTGGAAACACCATATATTTT
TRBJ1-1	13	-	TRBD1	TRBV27	CASTRTGNTEAFF	TGTGCCAGCACTCGGACAGGGAACACTGAAGCTTTCTTT
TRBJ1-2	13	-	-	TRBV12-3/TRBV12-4	CASSADRNYGYTF	TGTGCCAGCAGTGCTGACAGGAACTATGGCTACACCTTC